What follows describes a single TCR beta chain. Its antigen is unknown. The sample originates from a study of a mutant IDH1 vaccine in newly diagnosed glioma. Overall study: The patients received vaccinations eight times, in weeks 1, 3, 5, 7, 11, 15, 19 and 23.

Sample time point: week 5, during vaccination. Vaccination used 300 ug of mutant IDH1 20-mer peptide per dose, with topical imiquimod. Clones were read by immunoSEQ multiplex PCR, and TCRdb kept only the in-frame ones, dropping some. The sample lists 50,000 or so clones, roughly 73% seen once, with about 1.8% in the top ten. CDR1 and CDR2 (germline): SGHTS, YDEGEE. The ends were cut back, 4 bases at V and 1 base at J, with 9 bases in the middle. CDR3 length: 15 residues. This receptor was obtained from a woman between 40 and 55 years old with glioma. The specimen was PBMCs, collected from a glioma patient whose treatment included an IDH1 peptide vaccine. The chain employs TRBV5-8 and TRBJ2-6; D unclear. CDR3 loop: CASSLHGSGANVLTF. DNA of the CDR3: TGTGCCAGCAGCCTCCATGGTTCTGGGGCCAACGTCCTGACTTTC.